This T cell receptor (beta chain) was found in a study of response to subunit inactivated influenza vaccine. General study results and limits: Authors suggested each seasonal influenza vaccination recruits few new T cells.

TCRdb re-called the RT-PCR reads through MiXCR, storing one row per CDR3 protein. The sample contains about 520,000 distinct CDR3 sequences, about 25% of which appear only once. On this clonotype itself: No antigen is known for it.

This sample comprised CD4+ T cells sorted from PBMCs, obtained 4 to 6 days after vaccination. This TCR derives from a man over 45 who received an inactivated influenza vaccine.

CDR3 nucleotide sequence: TGCGCCAGCAGCTATGCCGGACTAGCAGCAGATACGCAGTATTTT. It is translated as CASSYAGLAADTQYF. The chain joins TRBV5-1 to TRBJ2-3; TRBD2 agrees at 8 bases. The V gene's germline CDR1 is SGHRS and CDR2 YFSETQ. V was clipped by 3 bases and J by 4 bases; unmatched bases: 7. The length of the CDR3 is 15 residues.